This T cell receptor (beta chain) was obtained from a study of blood T cell repertoires in COVID-19. Trimming pared 2 bases from V and 3 bases from J, leaving 6 bases between. The CDR3 contains 13 residues. Measured with immunoSEQ multiplex PCR; TCRdb has only the in-frame clones, and not every one. The sample has 100,000 or so clones, 70% to 90% seen once. Specimen: peripheral blood. This receptor was taken from a woman in her thirties with acute or convalescent COVID-19. The chain joins TRBV12-3 or TRBV12-4 to TRBJ2-3; D unclear. The CDR3 here is CASSLLPTDTQYF. In DNA, the CDR3 is TGTGCCAGCAGTTTACTCCCTACAGATACGCAGTATTTT.